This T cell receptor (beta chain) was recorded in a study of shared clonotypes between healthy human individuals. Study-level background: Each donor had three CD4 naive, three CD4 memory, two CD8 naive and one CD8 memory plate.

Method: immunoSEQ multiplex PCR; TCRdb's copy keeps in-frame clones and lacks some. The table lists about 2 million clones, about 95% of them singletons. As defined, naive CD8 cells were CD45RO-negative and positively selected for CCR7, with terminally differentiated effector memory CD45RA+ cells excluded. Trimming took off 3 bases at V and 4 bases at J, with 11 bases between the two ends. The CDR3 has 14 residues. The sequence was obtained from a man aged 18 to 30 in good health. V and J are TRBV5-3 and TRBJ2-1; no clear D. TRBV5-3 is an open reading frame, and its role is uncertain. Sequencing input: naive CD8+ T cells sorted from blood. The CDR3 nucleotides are TGTGCCAGAAGCTGCTACGGCCTATACAATGAGCAGTTCTTC. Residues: CARSCYGLYNEQFF.